The T cell receptor (beta chain) under discussion was sequenced for a study of lymphopenia after photon versus proton radiotherapy (dated by TCRdb to 2018 to 2020). With regard to the full study: Photon and proton radiation therapy were compared by the study for their immunological effects in patients with gastrointestinal tumors who developed high-grade lymphopenia. The study was designed to characterize how the impact on the immune system differs between the two radiation modalities. The cohort included 20 or so patients with gastrointestinal tumors who developed lymphopenia after receiving either photon or proton therapy.

Points the paper makes about the study in general: Proton-treated patients stayed relatively stable during treatment, while photon-treated patients lost naive T cells and TCR diversity and gained effector/memory populations. Across the cohort, among patients who died, a greater drop in TCR diversity after the nadir was inversely correlated with overall survival time. After the lymphocyte count nadir, photon-treated repertoires showed oligoclonal expansion, especially of CD8+ Temra cells, which drove the drop in diversity. The survival association was assessed only in patients who died, and better survival with proton therapy was presented by the authors as a possibility rather than a demonstrated result.

The table lists this clone with a count of one. It has no known antigen specificity. Base qualities are missing; no much larger clone stands one base away. From its cysteine to its phenylalanine, the CDR3 spans 12 amino acids. Only the CDR3 portion is preserved as DNA: 36 bases, with reading frame beginning at the first base. The germline V gene (reference sequence) gives CDR1 as SEHNR and CDR2 as FQNEAQ. Deletion took 3 bases off V and 5 bases off J, with a span of 8 bases between the germline ends. Library construction relied on the immunoSEQ multiplex PCR assay. T cell repertoires were profiled by deep sequencing of rearranged TCR beta loci, alongside multiparametric flow cytometry. As stored in TCRdb, this immuneACCESS dataset retains in-frame rearrangements with V and J assigned. A fraction of the clones does not appear; measured against another copy, unresolved V genes explain less than half of the discrepancy, and the remainder lacks a known reason. This sample is represented by around 26,000 clones; 90% of them were singletons. Approximately 0.74% of the sample comes from the top ten.

Here the chain combines TRBV7-9 and TRBJ2-7, with the D gene too uncertain to name. This specimen consisted of peripheral blood, obtained from a patient treated with photon-based radiotherapy. The TCR originated in a woman in her fifties or sixties with cholangiocarcinoma. In nucleotides, the sequence is TGTGCCAGCAGCTTGAGTTGGGACGAGCAGTACTTC. It codes for CASSLSWDEQYF. The CDR3, completed at both ends by the reference TRBV7-9 and TRBJ2-7 genes, gives the full variable domain DTGVSQNPRHKITKRGQNVTFRCDPISEHNRLYWYRQTLGQGPEFLTYFQNEAQLEKSRLLSDRFSAERPKGSFSTLEIQRTEQGDSAMYLCASSLSWDEQYFGPGTRLTVT.